The 29 T cell receptor beta chains presented below share a single source sample, sequenced in a study of technical replicates of blood from a few donors. Method: immunoSEQ multiplex PCR; TCRdb's copy keeps in-frame clones and lacks some. In the table there are tens of thousands of clones, approximately 87% of which are singletons. Input material: PBMCs. The receptors originated from a human donor in good health. Some clones in this sample may be carry-over from other donors' samples.

The J gene is TRBJ2-5, the V gene TRBV19; TRBD1 might be the D (6 bases). From germline, CDR1 is LNHDA and CDR2 SQIVND (reference sequence). The CDR3 is made up of 14 amino acids. Trimming took 3 bases from V and 6 from J, leaving 14 bases between them. DNA for the CDR3: TGTGCCAGTAGTATCGAAGGGGGTCGAAAGACCCAGTACTTC. Protein: CASSIEGGRKTQYF.

V is TRBV2 and J is TRBJ2-1, with D perhaps TRBD1 (6 bases). V was shortened by 6 bases and J by 7 bases, with 13 bases between the two germline ends. The CDR3 length is 13 residues. CDR1 is SNHLY and CDR2 is FYNNEI in the germline V gene. The CDR3 protein is CASSIQGTNEQFF. The CDR3, as DNA: TGTGCCAGCAGCATACAGGGTACGAATGAGCAGTTCTTC.

V and J are TRBV7-3 and TRBJ2-7; D possibly corresponds to TRBD2 (6 bases). This CDR3 region has 16 residues. Trimming took 5 bases from V and 0 from J, leaving 17 bases between them. Germline V gene lookup returns CDR1 SGHTA and CDR2 FQGTGA. This CDR3 is CASSSFERTNSYEQYF. DNA for the CDR3: TGTGCCAGCAGCAGCTTCGAGCGGACTAACTCCTACGAGCAGTACTTC.

J is TRBJ1-1 and V is TRBV7-9; the D gene is possibly TRBD1 (6 bases). Trimming took 5 bases from V and 0 from J, leaving 16 bases between them. This CDR3 region has 16 residues. In germline, CDR1 is SEHNR, CDR2 FQNEAQ (reference sequence). In DNA, the CDR3 is TGTGCCAGCAGCCCAGACAGGACACCTATGAACACTGAAGCTTTCTTT. It translates to CASSPDRTPMNTEAFF. Based on the CDR3 plus reference TRBV7-9 and TRBJ1-1, the full variable domain is DTGVSQNPRHKITKRGQNVTFRCDPISEHNRLYWYRQTLGQGPEFLTYFQNEAQLEKSRLLSDRFSAERPKGSFSTLEIQRTEQGDSAMYLCASSPDRTPMNTEAFFGQGTRLTVV.

The chain has TRBV5-4 and TRBJ2-2; 8 nucleotides line up with TRBD1. The CDR3 has 14 amino acids. CDR1 SGHNT and CDR2 YYREEE come from the germline V gene (reference sequence). V dropped 4 bases and J dropped 4; count of bases not matched to a gene: 3. The CDR3 region is CASSPGQGTGELFF. CDR3 bases: TGTGCCAGCAGCCCCGGACAGGGCACCGGGGAGCTGTTTTTT.

This sequence joins TRBV7-2 and TRBJ2-7; D possibly corresponds to TRBD1 (6 bases). The V gene lost 1 base and the J gene lost 3 bases, with 13 bases spanning the gap. This CDR3 region has 15 residues. Germline loops: CDR1 SGHTA, CDR2 FQGNSA. The CDR3 here is CASSLGMAGVYEQYF. As DNA, the CDR3 is TGTGCCAGCAGCTTAGGTATGGCAGGGGTCTACGAGCAGTACTTC.

This clone was recorded only once. The J gene is TRBJ1-5, the V gene TRBV2; no reliable D call. CDR1 SNHLY and CDR2 FYNNEI come from the germline V gene. The CDR3 covers 15 residues. Trimming shortened V by 2 bases and J by 5 bases, and 13 bases separated the two germline ends. The CDR3 here is CASSESLSGYQPQHF. In nucleotides, the CDR3 is TGTGCCAGCAGTGAATCGTTATCGGGATATCAGCCCCAGCATTTT.

The chain combines TRBV30 with TRBJ1-2; 7 nucleotides line up with TRBD1. CDR3 size: 12 residues. Germline V gene lookup returns CDR1 GTSNPN and CDR2 SVGIG (reference sequence). V was clipped by 2 bases and J by 8 bases; unmatched bases: 5. The CDR3 region is CAWSRGQEGYTF. CDR3 DNA sequence: TGTGCCTGGAGTAGGGGGCAAGAGGGCTACACCTTC. The variable domain in full, with the rest retrieved from reference TRBV30 and TRBJ1-2, is SQTIHQWPATLVQPVGSPLSLECTVEGTSNPNLYWYRQAAGRGLQLLFYSVGIGQISSEVPQNLSASRPQDRQFILSSKKLLLSDSGFYLCAWSRGQEGYTFGSGTRLTVV.

The chain recombines TRBV29-1 with TRBJ1-3, with D possibly being TRBD1 (6 bases). CDR3 length: 13 residues. Looked up from germline, CDR1 is SQVTM and CDR2 is ANQGSEA. Trimming took off 6 bases at V and 8 bases at J, with 17 bases between the two ends. In nucleotides, the CDR3 is TGCAGCGTGACTCAGGGGATTAAGGACACCATATATTTT. Translation: CSVTQGIKDTIYF. The complete variable domain, with remaining parts taken from reference TRBV29-1 and TRBJ1-3, reads SAVISQKPSRDICQRGTSLTIQCQVDSQVTMMFWYRQQPGQSLTLIATANQGSEATYESGFVIDKFPISRPNLTFSTLTVSNMSPEDSSIYLCSVTQGIKDTIYFGEGSWLTVV.

This sequence joins TRBV9 and TRBJ2-7; the match to TRBD1 covers 7 bases. Germline V gene sequence: CDR1 SGDLS, CDR2 YYNGEE. V shed 0 bases and J 6 bases; nucleotides not matched to a gene: 3. The length of the CDR3 is 13 residues. The CDR3 nucleotides read TGTGCCAGCAGCGTAGCCGACAGGGCCGAGCAGTACTTC. Its translation is CASSVADRAEQYF.

This clone has more than one count but fewer than ten. This rearrangement joins TRBV4-3 to TRBJ1-6, with unresolved D. V gave up 0 bases and J gave up 13 bases, with 10 bases separating them. This CDR3 has 13 amino acids. The V gene's germline CDR1 is LGHNA and CDR2 YSLEER. CDR3 protein: CASSQDRWWPLHF. The CDR3 coding sequence is TGCGCCAGCAGCCAAGATCGGTGGTGGCCCCTCCACTTT.

V usage is TRBV4-3 and J usage is TRBJ1-3, with D uncertain. The germline V and J ends were trimmed by 0 bases and 1 base, with 13 bases remaining between them. Germline values: CDR1 LGHNA, CDR2 YSLEER. The CDR3 spans 17 residues. DNA of the CDR3: TGCGCCAGCAGCCAAGATCTCGCAGGCACGTCTGGAAACACCATATATTTT. This codes for CASSQDLAGTSGNTIYF.

The V gene is TRBV6-6, the J gene TRBJ2-3, with D hard to call. V lost 5 bases and J lost 4, with 7 bases in between. The CDR3 runs to 12 residues. Germline CDR1 and CDR2: MNHNY and SVGAGI (reference sequence). CDR3 region: CASSPNADTQYF. The CDR3 nucleotides read TGTGCCAGCAGTCCAAATGCAGATACGCAGTATTTT.

The chain links TRBV30 to TRBJ2-1, with 10 positions matching TRBD2. The CDR3 is 15 amino acids. The V segment lost 2 bases and the J segment 7 bases; nucleotides outside the gene matches: 8. Germline V gives CDR1 GTSNPN, CDR2 SVGIG (reference sequence). The CDR3 region is CAWSPGLAAGNEQFF. The CDR3 coding sequence is TGTGCCTGGAGTCCCGGACTAGCGGCGGGTAATGAGCAGTTCTTC.

The chain couples TRBV6-5 to TRBJ1-2; 9 bases line up with TRBD1. The CDR3 contains 13 residues. Trimming at V came to 6 bases and at J to 8 bases, leaving 7 bases not matched to a gene. Per the germline V gene, CDR1 is MNHEY and CDR2 is SVGAGI. CDR3 nucleotide sequence: TGTGCCAGCAGATCCGGGACAGGGAAGGGCTACACCTTC. This gives the protein CASRSGTGKGYTF.

In DNA form, the CDR3 reads TGTGCCAGCAGTTTACGAGAGACCCAGTACTTC. Protein product: CASSLRETQYF. The chain uses TRBV28 and TRBJ2-5; unclear D gene. V was cut by 2 bases and J by 4 bases, with 2 bases left in between. This CDR3 has 11 residues. CDR1 and CDR2 from the germline V gene are MDHEN and SYDVKM.

This chain connects TRBV15 to TRBJ1-1, with D hard to call. Germline CDR1 is LNHNV and CDR2 is YYDKDF (reference sequence). V gave up 3 bases and J gave up 1 base, with 12 bases separating them. This CDR3 is 15 amino acids long. CDR3 nucleotides: TGTGCCACCAGCAGGGATCCCGGGAAGAACACTGAAGCTTTCTTT. Protein product: CATSRDPGKNTEAFF.

The chain employs TRBV18 and TRBJ1-4, with no clear D. Deletions cut 3 bases from V and 8 bases from J, with 19 bases between. Germline V gene sequence: CDR1 KGHSH, CDR2 LQKENI. This CDR3 is built from 16 residues. The CDR3 loop is CASSPSSGGGGEKLFF. CDR3 bases: TGTGCCAGCTCACCCTCCTCGGGAGGCGGTGGGGAAAAACTGTTTTTT.

This clone was recorded a few times. The rearrangement uses TRBV15 and TRBJ1-1; D gene uncertain. Germline lookup yields CDR1 LNHNV and CDR2 YYDKDF (reference sequence). The CDR3 is 14 residues long. The V end lost 0 bases, the J end lost 5 bases, and 10 bases lay between the germline ends. The CDR3 region has the DNA TGTGCCACCAGCAGAGATTTATTGCAGACTGAAGCTTTCTTT. Its protein is CATSRDLLQTEAFF.

V usage is TRBV6-5 and J usage is TRBJ1-1; possible D gene TRBD1, 5 bases. Trimming shortened V by 5 bases and J by 1 base, and 14 bases separated the two germline ends. Germline CDR1 MNHEY, CDR2 SVGAGI. The length of the CDR3 is 15 residues. CDR3: CASSLSGGANTEAFF. The CDR3 nucleotides read TGTGCCAGCAGTCTATCGGGAGGGGCGAACACTGAAGCTTTCTTT.

The chain carries TRBV5-1 and TRBJ1-4; tentatively, D is TRBD1 (5 bases). V lost 3 bases and J lost 6, with 18 bases in between. Germline loops: CDR1 SGHRS, CDR2 YFSETQ. This CDR3 region has 16 residues. CDR3 in amino acids: CASSSSGSAIYEKLFF. The CDR3 nucleotides read TGCGCCAGCAGCTCCTCAGGGTCGGCCATCTATGAAAAACTGTTTTTT.

To note about this clone: A read error may produce the germline difference seen at one junction end. The chain links TRBV6-5 to TRBJ2-1; no definite D call. The CDR3 totals 14 residues. Germline V lookup: CDR1 MNHEY, CDR2 SVGAGI. The CDR3 DNA reads TGTGCCAGCAGCTACTCGGCTCATCTCCTTGGGCAGTTCTTC. Protein sequence: CASSYSAHLLGQFF.

The chain links TRBV30 to TRBJ2-7, with a weak D call TRBD2 (5 bases). The CDR3 loop spans 11 amino acids. Trimming stripped 2 bases from V and 7 bases from J, with 9 bases between. CDR1 is GTSNPN, CDR2 SVGIG, per germline (reference sequence). The CDR3 nucleotides are TGTGCCTGGAGTCCAGGACTGGAGCAGTACTTC. Amino acids: CAWSPGLEQYF. Full variable domain (outside the CDR3, taken from reference TRBV30 and TRBJ2-7): SQTIHQWPATLVQPVGSPLSLECTVEGTSNPNLYWYRQAAGRGLQLLFYSVGIGQISSEVPQNLSASRPQDRQFILSSKKLLLSDSGFYLCAWSPGLEQYFGPGTRLTVT.

The rearrangement joins TRBV18 to TRBJ2-3; the D gene is possibly TRBD2 (5 bases). V lost 5 bases to trimming and J lost 0 bases, with 9 bases between them. The CDR3 is made up of 14 amino acids. The germline V gene encodes CDR1 KGHSH and CDR2 LQKENI. The CDR3, as DNA: TGTGCCAGCTCAAACCTAGCTAGCACAGATACGCAGTATTTT. It translates to CASSNLASTDTQYF.

This clone was detected once. The chain joins TRBV7-6 to TRBJ2-1, with TRBD2 matching over 7 bases. CDR3 length equals 16 residues. V trimming: 3 bases; J trimming: 0 bases; junction bases outside the gene matches: 5. Germline V gives CDR1 SGHVS, CDR2 FNYEAQ. This chain's CDR3 is CASSFEAGSSYNEQFF. CDR3 sequence (DNA): TGTGCCAGCAGCTTCGAAGCGGGGAGCTCCTACAATGAGCAGTTCTTC. Filled out from reference TRBV7-6 and TRBJ2-1, the complete variable domain reads GAGVSQSPRYKVTKRGQDVALRCDPISGHVSLYWYRQALGQGPEFLTYFNYEAQQDKSGLPNDRFSAERPEGSISTLTIQRTEQRDSAMYRCASSFEAGSSYNEQFFGPGTRLTVL.

The V gene is TRBV5-1, the J gene TRBJ2-3; 13 positions agree with TRBD2. V dropped 4 bases and J dropped 5; count of bases not matched to a gene: 7. The CDR3 sequence is 16 residues long. Germline V gene sequence: CDR1 SGHRS, CDR2 YFSETQ. The CDR3 bases are TGCGCCAGCAGCCCGCGGACTAGCGGGAGTGGAGATACGCAGTATTTT. This encodes CASSPRTSGSGDTQYF.

The chain couples TRBV5-8 to TRBJ2-7; D uncertain. Germline V gene data show CDR1 as SGHTS and CDR2 as YDEGEE. The CDR3 totals 12 residues. V was cut by 6 bases and J by 6 bases, with 13 bases left in between. CDR3 sequence (DNA): TGTGCCAGCAATCTTATCGTCAGCGAGCAGTACTTC. This codes for CASNLIVSEQYF.

For the CDR3, the DNA is TGTGCCAGCAGCCCCCGCGGGGGGGGACAAGAGACCCAGTACTTC. Its translation is CASSPRGGGQETQYF. V gene TRBV13 combines with J gene TRBJ2-5; 9 bases are a match to TRBD2. CDR1 PRHDT and CDR2 FYEKMQ come from the germline V gene (reference sequence). The J segment lost 2 bases and the V segment lost 5 bases, leaving 6 bases of the junction unmatched. The length of the CDR3 is 15 residues.

CDR3 loop: CASGQGSTYEQFF. DNA for the CDR3: TGTGCCAGCGGACAGGGGTCTACATATGAGCAGTTCTTC. The V and J genes are TRBV7-9 and TRBJ2-1; 9 bases line up with TRBD1. The junction had 7 bases not matched to a gene; V was cut back by 8 bases and J by 8 bases. Germline CDR1 and CDR2: SEHNR and FQNEAQ (reference sequence). The CDR3 has 13 residues.